These 15 T cell receptor beta chains share one sample of origin, sequenced in a study of blood T cells in healthy people across ages. Primers used in a second PCR of about 6 to 12 cycles were a sample-barcoded 5' primer and a J-beta primer mix. TCRdb processed the 5' RACE reads anew with MiXCR; each CDR3 protein has one entry. This sample carries approximately 770,000 distinct CDR3 sequences, 55% to 75% of them seen once, and the ten largest clones take approximately 20%. The specimen sequenced was blood. The receptor source for this set is a man aged 25 to 40 in good health.

The chain couples TRBV20-1 to TRBJ2-7; TRBD2 matches at 12 bases. Germline V gives CDR1 DFQATT, CDR2 SNEGSKA (reference sequence). The CDR3 extends over 18 amino acids. J lost 2 bases, V lost 2 bases, and 13 bases had no gene match. In nucleotides, the CDR3 is TGCAGTGCTAGAAAGTTTAGGACTAGCGGGGAAGAGGCCTACGAGCAGTACTTC. Translated: CSARKFRTSGEEAYEQYF.

The chain employs TRBV20-1 and TRBJ2-7, with 9 bases lining up with TRBD2. Germline V gene lookup returns CDR1 DFQATT and CDR2 SNEGSKA (reference sequence). The CDR3 contains 13 residues. J gave up 3 bases and V 5 bases, and 5 bases lay outside the gene matches. CDR3 protein: CSAETSGNYEQYF. The CDR3, as DNA: TGCAGTGCTGAGACTAGCGGAAACTACGAGCAGTACTTC.

Many counts were recorded for this clonotype. This sequence joins TRBV28 and TRBJ2-7; a weak D match, TRBD1 (7 bases). Germline lookup yields CDR1 MDHEN and CDR2 SYDVKM. The CDR3 runs to 15 residues. Trimming removed 2 bases from V and 2 bases from J, with 13 bases in between. The CDR3 DNA reads as TGTGCCAGCAGTTTAGGCCAGGGGGGTCCCTACGAGCAGTACTTC. Encoded protein: CASSLGQGGPYEQYF.

This clonotype was observed a handful of times. CDR3 in amino acids: CASRSDIFYGYTF. For the CDR3, the DNA is TGTGCCAGCAGGTCGGACATCTTCTATGGCTACACCTTC. This rearrangement joins TRBV7-9 to TRBJ1-2; tentatively, D is TRBD1 (5 bases). The CDR3 totals 13 residues. CDR1 SEHNR and CDR2 FQNEAQ come from the germline V gene (reference sequence). V lost 6 bases, J lost 4 bases, and 12 bases lay in between.

This clonotype was found a few times. The chain couples TRBV4-2 to TRBJ2-3; 9 nucleotides line up with TRBD2. CDR3 length: 16 residues. The germline V gene has CDR1 LGHNA and CDR2 YNFKEQ. The J segment lost 2 bases and the V segment lost 4 bases, leaving 7 bases of the junction unmatched. This CDR3 is CASSLSGSAITDTQYF. The CDR3 region has the DNA TGTGCCAGCAGCCTTAGCGGGAGTGCTATCACAGATACGCAGTATTTT.

The J gene is TRBJ2-3, the V gene TRBV15; D not certain. Germline CDR1 LNHNV, CDR2 YYDKDF (reference sequence). V lost 4 bases and J lost 5, with 10 bases in between. CDR3 size: 13 residues. The CDR3 nucleotides are TGTGCCACCAGCATGGTGGGTAGAGATACGCAGTATTTT. Its translation is CATSMVGRDTQYF.

CDR3 sequence: CASSEGNQPQHF. The CDR3 bases are TGTGCCAGCAGCGAAGGTAATCAGCCCCAGCATTTT. The V call is TRBV9, the J call TRBJ1-5; unclear D gene. Deletions cut 3 bases from V and 4 bases from J, with 5 bases between. The CDR3 runs 12 residues. In germline, CDR1 is SGDLS, CDR2 YYNGEE.

The rearrangement joins TRBV20-1 to TRBJ1-2; maybe TRBD1 (6 bases). Trimming pared 6 bases from V and 5 bases from J, leaving 16 bases between. The length of the CDR3 is 13 residues. CDR1 is DFQATT and CDR2 is SNEGSKA in the germline V gene (reference sequence). As DNA, the CDR3 is TGCAGTGCCAAGTCGGACAGAGAATATGGCTACACCTTC. It yields the protein CSAKSDREYGYTF.

CDR3 sequence: CASSRGSRGTDTQYF. For the CDR3, the DNA is TGTGCCAGCAGCCGTGGATCGCGAGGCACAGATACGCAGTATTTT. This chain connects TRBV5-6 to TRBJ2-3; D is unresolved. The CDR3 consists of 15 residues. The V end was cut by 4 bases, the J end by 1 base, with 13 bases between. In germline, CDR1 is SGHDT, CDR2 YYEEEE.

V and J are TRBV7-9 and TRBJ2-7; possibly TRBD1 for D (6 bases). V lost 6 bases and J lost 1, with 19 bases in between. This CDR3 contains 16 residues. Germline values: CDR1 SEHNR, CDR2 FQNEAQ (reference sequence). The CDR3 loop reads CASSSQGRGYSYEQYF. As DNA, the CDR3 is TGTGCCAGCAGTTCCCAAGGAAGGGGGTATTCCTACGAGCAGTACTTC.

The rearrangement links TRBV7-6 to TRBJ2-5; no definite D call. V lost 1 base and J lost 5, with 5 bases in between. The CDR3 sequence is 12 residues long. Germline V gives CDR1 SGHVS, CDR2 FNYEAQ. The CDR3 region has the DNA TGTGCCAGCAGCTTAGAGACGGAGACCCAGTACTTC. This encodes CASSLETETQYF.

As to this clonotype: Relative to the germline gene, one junction end is altered; a read error may explain this. This rearrangement joins TRBV20-1 to TRBJ1-1; D is unclear. This CDR3 has 13 residues. Germline V CDR1 and CDR2: DFQATT, SNEGSKA (reference sequence). Here the CDR3 DNA reads TGCAGTGCTCCACTGGGTGGGAACACTGGAGCTTTCTTT. Translated: CSAPLGGNTGAFF.

This clonotype was seen a few times. The chain recombines TRBV20-1 with TRBJ2-7, with D maybe TRBD2 (5 bases). The germline V gene has CDR1 DFQATT and CDR2 SNEGSKA (reference sequence). Trimming removed 0 bases at V and 6 bases at J, with 15 bases between. The CDR3 is 14 residues long. CDR3 bases: TGCAGTGCTAGAGATCCGGTCGGGATTGGCGAGCAGTACTTC. This gives the protein CSARDPVGIGEQYF.

The rearrangement links TRBV20-1 to TRBJ2-3; D is uncertain. Trimming took 5 bases from V and 1 from J, leaving 13 bases between them. The germline V gene encodes CDR1 DFQATT and CDR2 SNEGSKA (reference sequence). The CDR3 is 14 residues long. The CDR3 bases are TGCAGTGCTCTACCCCTTCTTGGCACAGATACGCAGTATTTT. As protein: CSALPLLGTDTQYF.

This clonotype occurred a few times. The chain is built from TRBV7-2 and TRBJ2-3, with D tentatively TRBD2 (5 bases). Germline CDR1 and CDR2: SGHTA and FQGNSA. V was clipped by 7 bases and J by 0 bases, with 14 bases between them. This CDR3 comprises 15 residues. CDR3: CASTSRLASTDTQYF. The DNA of the CDR3 is TGTGCCAGCACGTCCAGGCTAGCTAGCACAGATACGCAGTATTTT.